Below, 31 T cell receptor beta chains from the same sample are listed, as sequenced in a study of cytomegalovirus exposure and HLA in healthy donors. The PCR employed 60 Vbeta primers together with 13 Jbeta primers. Clones were sequenced by immunoSEQ multiplex PCR, and TCRdb holds only the in-frame ones, with some missing. The data hold roughly 100,000 clones, with around 85% observed a single time. The specimen sequenced was PBMCs. These TCRs come from a man aged 25-45 years in good health and CMV-seropositive.

The J gene is TRBJ2-6, the V gene TRBV11-2, with TRBD1 matching 8 bases. Losses at the gene ends were 0 bases for V and 0 bases for J; bases not matched to a gene: 7. The CDR3 contains 19 residues. Per germline, CDR1 SGHAT and CDR2 FQNNGV. The CDR3 sequence is CASSLDPRGLFSGANVLTF. In nucleotides, the CDR3 is TGTGCCAGCAGCTTAGACCCCAGGGGGCTTTTCTCTGGGGCCAACGTCCTGACTTTC.

Only a few counts were recorded for this clone. This chain links TRBV6-5 with TRBJ2-1, with TRBD2 matching 12 bases. The CDR3 has 12 amino acids. V dropped 10 bases and J dropped 10; count of bases not matched to a gene: 5. Looked up from germline, CDR1 is MNHEY and CDR2 is SVGAGI. Here the CDR3 reads CATSGGAGEQFF. In DNA, the CDR3 is TGTGCCACTAGCGGGGGGGCAGGAGAGCAGTTCTTC.

This chain joins TRBV30 and TRBJ1-5, with D possibly TRBD1 on 5 matching bases. This CDR3 has 13 amino acids. Per the germline V gene, CDR1 is GTSNPN and CDR2 is SVGIG (reference sequence). The V end was cut by 0 bases, the J end by 9 bases, with 12 bases between. The CDR3 sequence is CAWSVLDQGPQHF. The CDR3, as DNA: TGTGCCTGGAGTGTACTCGACCAGGGGCCCCAGCATTTT.

On this clone: Germline is not matched at one junction end, which may reflect a read error. The chain combines TRBV7-2 with TRBJ2-7; 9 bases are shared with TRBD2. The CDR3 loop spans 13 amino acids. Germline V gives CDR1 SGHTA, CDR2 FQGNSA. CDR3 sequence: CASSLAGRREQYF. Written as DNA, the CDR3 is TGTGCCAGCAGCCTAGCGGGGAGGAGGGAGCAGTACTTC.

CDR3 sequence (DNA): TGCGCCAGCAGCTTGGTGGGGGGGGAAGAAGAAAAACTGTTTTTT. Translating gives CASSLVGGEEEKLFF. The chain joins TRBV5-1 to TRBJ1-4; a possible D gene is TRBD1 (5 bases). This CDR3 has 15 residues. Germline lookup yields CDR1 SGHRS and CDR2 YFSETQ. The V end lost 0 bases, the J end lost 8 bases, and 14 bases lay between the germline ends.

The chain uses TRBV7-9 and TRBJ2-5; D may be TRBD1 (6 bases). The J call is doubtful: the DNA matches TRBJ2-7 better. This CDR3 has 13 residues. The germline V gene encodes CDR1 SEHNR and CDR2 FQNEAQ (reference sequence). This CDR3 is CASSRTDSYEQYF. The CDR3 DNA is TGTGCCAGCAGCCGGACAGATTCCTACGAGCAGTACTTC.

This clone was seen a few times. The genes are TRBV6-5 and TRBJ2-3, with 12 bases fitting TRBD1. From germline, CDR1 is MNHEY and CDR2 SVGAGI. The CDR3 has 15 residues. The V and J ends lost 5 bases and 4 bases, in that order; junction bases with no gene match: 4. The CDR3 DNA follows: TGTGCCAGCAGTGCCGGGACAGGGGGCGCAGATACGCAGTATTTT. The encoded protein is CASSAGTGGADTQYF.

The chain has TRBV7-6 and TRBJ1-5, with D possibly TRBD1 on 6 matching bases. Germline V gene sequence: CDR1 SGHVS, CDR2 FNYEAQ. V was clipped by 1 base and J by 3 bases, with 16 bases between them. There are 17 residues in the CDR3. CDR3 region: CASSLGVRDTNNQPQHF. The CDR3 region has the DNA TGTGCCAGCAGCTTAGGAGTCCGGGACACCAACAATCAGCCCCAGCATTTT. Supplemented by reference TRBV7-6 and TRBJ1-5, the full variable domain reads GAGVSQSPRYKVTKRGQDVALRCDPISGHVSLYWYRQALGQGPEFLTYFNYEAQQDKSGLPNDRFSAERPEGSISTLTIQRTEQRDSAMYRCASSLGVRDTNNQPQHFGDGTRLSIL.

This clone was seen a single time. The chain recombines TRBV5-1 with TRBJ1-4, with 7 bases fitting TRBD1. CDR3 length: 15 residues. Trimming removed 1 base from V and 8 bases from J; junction bases left unmatched: 8. Germline-derived CDR1 and CDR2 are SGHRS and YFSETQ. CDR3 protein: CASSLPKGAGEKLFF. CDR3 nucleotide sequence: TGCGCCAGCAGCTTGCCGAAGGGGGCAGGGGAAAAACTGTTTTTT.

The sample holds a few counts of this clone. The V call is TRBV9, the J call TRBJ1-3, with 7 bases matching TRBD1. Germline CDR1 and CDR2: SGDLS and YYNGEE. This CDR3 is built from 15 residues. V gave up 3 bases and J gave up 2 bases; unmatched junction bases: 5. The CDR3 nucleotides read TGTGCCAGCAGCGAGACAGGGTACCCTGGAAACACCATATATTTT. This sequence encodes CASSETGYPGNTIYF.

The V and J genes are TRBV4-1 and TRBJ1-5, with TRBD1 matching over 7 bases. J was trimmed by 6 bases and V by 3 bases; bases with no gene match: 20. CDR1 is MGHRA, CDR2 YSYEKL, per germline. CDR3 size: 19 residues. The CDR3 region has the DNA TGCGCCAGCAGCCAGGGGCGCCTGACAGGGTTTGAAAAAGGTCAGCCCCAGCATTTT. Amino acids: CASSQGRLTGFEKGQPQHF.

This clone was recorded a few times. This chain joins TRBV6-5 and TRBJ1-3, with 8 bases aligning to TRBD1. J was trimmed by 2 bases and V by 6 bases; bases with no gene match: 6. The CDR3 runs to 15 residues. Germline values: CDR1 MNHEY, CDR2 SVGAGI. The CDR3 DNA follows: TGTGCCAGCAGCAACAGGGGGGATCCTGGAAACACCATATATTTT. Translated: CASSNRGDPGNTIYF.

The chain has TRBV2 and TRBJ2-3; 8 bases line up with TRBD2. V lost 6 bases to trimming and J lost 5 bases; unmatched junction nucleotides: 4. The CDR3 length is 13 residues. Per germline, CDR1 SNHLY and CDR2 FYNNEI. The CDR3 reads CASSPGGGDTQYF. The CDR3 DNA reads TGTGCCAGCAGCCCGGGGGGGGGAGATACGCAGTATTTT.

This chain uses TRBV18 with TRBJ2-3; 13 nucleotides match TRBD2. This CDR3 has 18 amino acids. Germline V lookup: CDR1 KGHSH, CDR2 LQKENI. V was pared by 2 bases and J by 1 base, with 6 bases of the junction left unmatched. The CDR3 spells CASSPYAGTSGGTDTQYF. The CDR3 nucleotides read TGTGCCAGCTCACCATACGCCGGGACTAGCGGGGGCACAGATACGCAGTATTTT.

The chain joins TRBV7-9 to TRBJ1-3; a weak D match, TRBD1 (6 bases). In germline, CDR1 is SEHNR, CDR2 FQNEAQ (reference sequence). Trimming pared 4 bases from V and 4 bases from J, leaving 11 bases between. This CDR3 is built from 14 residues. The CDR3: CASSSTGYGNTIYF. The CDR3 coding sequence is TGTGCCAGCAGCTCCACAGGGTACGGAAACACCATATATTTT.

In nucleotides, the CDR3 is TGTGCCAGCAGGCATTTGGGACAGGAAGAAGCTTTCTTT. Its translation: CASRHLGQEEAFF. The rearrangement uses TRBV6-1 and TRBJ1-1; 8 bases are shared with TRBD1. The CDR3 is made up of 13 amino acids. The V gene's germline CDR1 is MNHNS and CDR2 SASEGT. Trimming removed 6 bases from V and 8 bases from J; junction bases left unmatched: 8.

This sequence joins TRBV30 and TRBJ2-3, with 7 nucleotides matching TRBD1. CDR3 size: 17 residues. From germline, CDR1 is GTSNPN and CDR2 SVGIG (reference sequence). J gave up 0 bases and V 0 bases, and 9 bases lay outside the gene matches. The CDR3 DNA is TGTGCCTGGAGTGTCAAAACAGGGGTTTCTAGCACAGATACGCAGTATTTT. This codes for CAWSVKTGVSSTDTQYF.

In DNA, the CDR3 is TGTGCGACCTTTAGGGACAGCTATGGCTACACCTTC. Its translation: CATFRDSYGYTF. The chain is built from TRBV6-5 and TRBJ1-2; 7 nucleotides line up with TRBD1. CDR1 is MNHEY and CDR2 is SVGAGI in the germline V gene. CDR3 length: 12 residues.

V and J are TRBV5-5 and TRBJ1-3; 8 bases are shared with TRBD1. The V gene end was trimmed by 3 bases and the J gene end by 3 bases; junction bases not matched to a gene: 2. Germline V CDR1 and CDR2: SGHKS, YYEKEE (reference sequence). This CDR3 has 14 amino acids. The CDR3 DNA is TGTGCCAGCAGCTCAGGGGGCGTTGGAAACACCATATATTTT. It is translated as CASSSGGVGNTIYF.

The rearrangement joins TRBV27 to TRBJ1-1, with 7 bases lining up with TRBD1. The CDR3 extends over 17 amino acids. Looked up from germline, CDR1 is MNHEY and CDR2 is SMNVEV (reference sequence). V lost 5 bases, J lost 0 bases, and 12 bases stayed unmatched. As DNA, the CDR3 is TGTGCCAGCAGTCCAGGTTGGGGTGACAGGGTGAACACTGAAGCTTTCTTT. Amino acid sequence: CASSPGWGDRVNTEAFF.

V and J are TRBV5-1 and TRBJ1-1; perhaps TRBD1 as D (6 bases). V lost 1 base to trimming and J lost 3 bases, with 10 bases between them. CDR3 size: 14 residues. Germline values: CDR1 SGHRS, CDR2 YFSETQ. DNA for the CDR3: TGCGCCAGCAGCTTGCAGAGACAGGACACTGAAGCTTTCTTT. Translating it yields CASSLQRQDTEAFF.

V usage is TRBV10-3 and J usage is TRBJ1-6; TRBD1 is a possible D gene (6 bases). V gave up 7 bases and J gave up 9 bases, with 19 bases separating them. This CDR3 contains 15 residues. Germline loops: CDR1 ENHRY, CDR2 SYGVKD. The CDR3 region is CAIKGEGISGSPLHF. CDR3 DNA: TGTGCCATCAAGGGGGAAGGAATATCAGGTTCACCCCTCCACTTT.

The J gene is TRBJ2-2, the V gene TRBV2; 9 nucleotides line up with TRBD1. Germline V gives CDR1 SNHLY, CDR2 FYNNEI. The length of the CDR3 is 16 residues. After removal of 7 bases from V and 3 bases from J, the junction contained 9 bases not matched to a gene. In nucleotides, the CDR3 is TGTGCCAGCATATTCGGGACAGGGCCTGACACCGGGGAGCTGTTTTTT. It yields the protein CASIFGTGPDTGELFF.

This CDR3 is CAISGGLSGNTIYF. The CDR3 nucleotides read TGTGCCATCAGTGGGGGACTCTCTGGAAACACCATATATTTT. J is TRBJ1-3 and V is TRBV10-3; possible D gene TRBD1, 5 bases. The CDR3 runs 14 residues. Germline CDR1 ENHRY, CDR2 SYGVKD. Trimming took 4 bases from V and 0 from J, leaving 7 bases between them.

This chain links TRBV5-6 with TRBJ2-7; 9 bases align to TRBD1. The V and J ends lost 4 bases and 6 bases, in that order; junction bases with no gene match: 8. Germline V CDR1 and CDR2: SGHDT, YYEEEE. The CDR3 has 14 amino acids. CDR3 sequence reads: CASSVTGGGGEQYF. The CDR3 DNA is TGTGCCAGCAGCGTTACAGGGGGCGGAGGCGAGCAGTACTTC.

The chain combines TRBV18 with TRBJ1-4; the match to TRBD1 covers 9 bases. The CDR3 is made up of 16 amino acids. V lost 1 base, J lost 7 bases, and 7 bases stayed unmatched. In germline, CDR1 is KGHSH, CDR2 LQKENI. The CDR3, as DNA: TGTGCCAGCTCACCACTCGCCGGGACAGGGCTTGAAAAACTGTTTTTT. Protein sequence: CASSPLAGTGLEKLFF.

This chain connects TRBV7-6 to TRBJ1-1; TRBD1 matches 8 bases. The germline gives CDR1 SGHVS, CDR2 FNYEAQ. Trimming removed 5 bases from V and 5 bases from J; junction bases left unmatched: 16. This CDR3 has 17 residues. CDR3 bases: TGTGCCAGCAGCGAGAAAAGGACAGGGTACGATTATACTGAAGCTTTCTTT. Translating it yields CASSEKRTGYDYTEAFF.

This chain links TRBV6-1 with TRBJ2-7, with 10 positions matching TRBD1. Germline V gene data show CDR1 as MNHNS and CDR2 as SASEGT. There are 15 residues in the CDR3. The V segment lost 4 bases and the J segment 2 bases; nucleotides outside the gene matches: 5. This chain's CDR3 is CASSGGTGVAYEQYF. In DNA form, the CDR3 reads TGTGCCAGCAGTGGCGGGACAGGGGTGGCCTACGAGCAGTACTTC.

The rearrangement links TRBV2 to TRBJ1-6, with 10 bases fitting TRBD1. This CDR3 is 14 amino acids long. J lost 6 bases, V lost 5 bases, and 1 base had no gene match. Germline loops: CDR1 SNHLY, CDR2 FYNNEI. In DNA form, the CDR3 reads TGTGCCAGCAGTTGGGACAGGGGTAATTCACCCCTCCACTTT. This translates into CASSWDRGNSPLHF.

The rearrangement joins TRBV5-1 to TRBJ2-5; a possible D gene is TRBD1 (6 bases). Trimming took off 0 bases at V and 11 bases at J, with 17 bases between the two ends. This CDR3 has 14 amino acids. The germline gives CDR1 SGHRS, CDR2 YFSETQ. CDR3 nucleotide sequence: TGCGCCAGCAGCTTGGATGCAGGGGCGAGGGAGCAGTACTTC. Translation: CASSLDAGAREQYF.

V is TRBV7-3 and J is TRBJ2-2; 8 positions match TRBD2. This CDR3 spans 16 amino acids. CDR1 is SGHTA and CDR2 is FQGTGA in the germline V gene. The J segment lost 7 bases and the V segment lost 5 bases, leaving 12 bases of the junction unmatched. The CDR3 spells CASSPSAGGLGGELFF. CDR3 bases: TGTGCCAGCAGCCCTTCTGCGGGGGGTTTGGGCGGGGAGCTGTTTTTT.